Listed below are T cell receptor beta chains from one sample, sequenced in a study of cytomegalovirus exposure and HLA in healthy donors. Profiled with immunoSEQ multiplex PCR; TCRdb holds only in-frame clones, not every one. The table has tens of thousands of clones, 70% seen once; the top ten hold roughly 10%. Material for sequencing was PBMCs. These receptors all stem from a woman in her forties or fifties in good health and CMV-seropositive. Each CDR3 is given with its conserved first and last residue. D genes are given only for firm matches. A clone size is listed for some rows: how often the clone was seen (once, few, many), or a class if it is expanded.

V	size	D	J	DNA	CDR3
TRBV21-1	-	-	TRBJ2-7	TGTGCCAGCAGCAAAGGGTGGGGAGCGGGCGTGACTCCCTACGAGCAGTACTTC	CASSKGWGAGVTPYEQYF
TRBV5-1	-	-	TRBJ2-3	TGCGCCAGCAGCTTGGGGGTTAGCGGCCAAAGCACAGATACGCAGTATTTT	CASSLGVSGQSTDTQYF
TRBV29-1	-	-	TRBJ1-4	TGCAGCGTTGATGATGGACAAGCTAATGAAAAACTGTTTTTT	CSVDDGQANEKLFF
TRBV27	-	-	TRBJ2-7	TGTGCCAGCAGTGCCTCGCCGAGTGTCTACGAGCAGTACTTC	CASSASPSVYEQYF
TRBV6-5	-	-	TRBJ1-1	TGTGCCAGCAGTTACGAGAGTGGGGCGGATACTGAAGCTTTCTTT	CASSYESGADTEAFF
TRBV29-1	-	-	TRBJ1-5	TGCAGCGTTGTCCCGACAGGAAACAATCAGCCCCAGCATTTT	CSVVPTGNNQPQHF
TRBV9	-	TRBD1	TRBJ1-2	TGTGCCAGCAGCGTTAGGCCCTGGACAGGGGGAGACTATGGCTACACCTTC	CASSVRPWTGGDYGYTF
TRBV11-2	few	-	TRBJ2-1	TGTGCCAGCAGGCCCGGGGGAAGCTCCTACAATGAGCAGTTCTTC	CASRPGGSSYNEQFF
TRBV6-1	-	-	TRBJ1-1	TGTGCCAGCACCTCGCAGGAGAACACTGAAGCTTTCTTT	CASTSQENTEAFF
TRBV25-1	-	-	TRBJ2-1	TGTGCCAGCAGTGAAAGTTCTGGCGGGACGTTAGGGAATGAGCAGTTCTTC	CASSESSGGTLGNEQFF
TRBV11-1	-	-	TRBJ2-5	TGTGCCAGCAGCCCCAGGACTACGGTCCAAGAGACCCAGTACTTC	CASSPRTTVQETQYF
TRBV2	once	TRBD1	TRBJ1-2	TGTGCCGAAGGGGACAGCACCAACTATGGCTACACCTTC	CAEGDSTNYGYTF
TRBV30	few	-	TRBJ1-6	TGTGCCTGGACGGACAGCGATTCACCCCTCCACTTT	CAWTDSDSPLHF
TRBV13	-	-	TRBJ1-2	TGTGCCAGCAGCTTAGGCCGGGGGGATCGTGGCTACACCTTC	CASSLGRGDRGYTF
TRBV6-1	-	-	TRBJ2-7	TGTGCCAGCTCTCAGGGGGGCGGGACCTACGAGCAGTACTTC	CASSQGGGTYEQYF
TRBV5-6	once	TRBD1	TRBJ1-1	TGTGCCAGCAGCTTGGGACAGGGGAGCACTGAAGCTTTCTTT	CASSLGQGSTEAFF
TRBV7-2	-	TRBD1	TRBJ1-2	TGTGCCAGCAGCCAGACAGGGGAGTTCGGCTACACCTTC	CASSQTGEFGYTF
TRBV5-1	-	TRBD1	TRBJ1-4	TGCGCCAGCCAATCCGGGACAGGGAATGAAAAACTGTTTTTT	CASQSGTGNEKLFF
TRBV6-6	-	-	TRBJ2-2	TGTGCCAGCACCTACCACGGGACACCAACCGGGGAGCTGTTTTTT	CASTYHGTPTGELFF
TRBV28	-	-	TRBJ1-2	TGTGCCAGCAGTTCCCCCGGAATGGGGGCGCTGGGCTACACCTTC	CASSSPGMGALGYTF
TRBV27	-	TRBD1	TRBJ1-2	TGTGCCAGCAGTGCCCCGGGACAGGTCTATGGCTACACCTTC	CASSAPGQVYGYTF
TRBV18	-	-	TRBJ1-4	TGTGCCAGCTCACCGGAGACAGGAGATGAAAAACTGTTTTTT	CASSPETGDEKLFF
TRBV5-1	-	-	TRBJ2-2	TGCGCCAGCAGATCGGGGTCGTGGTCCGGGGAGCTGTTTTTT	CASRSGSWSGELFF
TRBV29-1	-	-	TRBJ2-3	TGCAGCTTGGGGTACGGGAGCGCAGATACGCAGTATTTT	CSLGYGSADTQYF
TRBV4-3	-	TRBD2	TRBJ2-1	TGCGCCAGCAGCCAGCTGGGACTAGCGGGACAGTTCTTC	CASSQLGLAGQFF
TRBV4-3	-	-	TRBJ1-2	TGCGCCAACAGCTGCGGGCCCTTC	CANSCGPF
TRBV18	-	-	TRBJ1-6	TGTGCCAGCTCACCAAGTGGAGGACGAGCCAATTCACCCCTCCACTTT	CASSPSGGRANSPLHF
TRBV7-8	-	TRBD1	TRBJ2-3	TGTGCCAGCAGCCCAAAGGGACAGGGCACAGATACGCAGTATTTT	CASSPKGQGTDTQYF
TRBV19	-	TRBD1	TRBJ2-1	TGTGCCAGCCGGACAGGGGATGAGCAGTTCTTC	CASRTGDEQFF
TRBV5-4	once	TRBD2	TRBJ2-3	TGTGCCAGCAGCTTGGAGCCTAGCGGGCGCACAGATACGCAGTATTTT	CASSLEPSGRTDTQYF
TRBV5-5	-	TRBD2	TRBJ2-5	TGTGCCAGCAGCTTGCGCCTAGCGGGGCCGGAGACCCAGTACTTC	CASSLRLAGPETQYF
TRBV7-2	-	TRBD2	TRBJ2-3	TGTGCCAGCAGCTTAGAAGCGGGGGCGGATATGGGTGATACGCAGTATTTT	CASSLEAGADMGDTQYF
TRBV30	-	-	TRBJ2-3	TGTGCCTGGAGTGCGGGGGGCGCAGATACGCAGTATTTT	CAWSAGGADTQYF
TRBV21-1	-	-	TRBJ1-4	TGTGCCAGCAGCAAACGTTGGGGACAGGGTGATGGTGAAAAACTGTTTTTT	CASSKRWGQGDGEKLFF
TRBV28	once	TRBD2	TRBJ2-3	TGTGCCAGCAGTATTAGGATTCGCGGGAGGGGCGTTACGCAGTATTTT	CASSIRIRGRGVTQYF
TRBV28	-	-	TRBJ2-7	TGTGCCAGCAGTTCTTTACTAGGAAGTTATACCTACGAGCAGTACTTC	CASSSLLGSYTYEQYF
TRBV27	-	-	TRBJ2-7	TGTGCCAGCAGTCCCGTGCTCAGGGGCTACGAGCAGTACTTC	CASSPVLRGYEQYF